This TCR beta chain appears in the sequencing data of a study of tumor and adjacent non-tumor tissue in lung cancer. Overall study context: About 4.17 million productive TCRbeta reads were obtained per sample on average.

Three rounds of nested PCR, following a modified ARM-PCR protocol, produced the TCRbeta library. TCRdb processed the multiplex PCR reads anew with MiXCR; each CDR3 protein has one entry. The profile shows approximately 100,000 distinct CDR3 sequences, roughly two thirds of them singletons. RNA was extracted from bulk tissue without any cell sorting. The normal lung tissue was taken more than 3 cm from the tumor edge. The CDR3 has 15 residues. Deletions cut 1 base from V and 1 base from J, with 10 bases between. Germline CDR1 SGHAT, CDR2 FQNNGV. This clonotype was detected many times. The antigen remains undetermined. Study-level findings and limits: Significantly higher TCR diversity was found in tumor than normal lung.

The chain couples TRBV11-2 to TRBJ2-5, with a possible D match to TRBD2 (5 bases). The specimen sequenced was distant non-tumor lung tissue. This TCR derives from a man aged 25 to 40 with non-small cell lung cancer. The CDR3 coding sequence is TGTGCCAGCAGCTTAGGAGGGCTGGCCCAAGAGACCCAGTACTTC. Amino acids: CASSLGGLAQETQYF.